The clone carrying this T cell receptor (beta chain) was seen a few times. The data were obtained in a study of Graves' ophthalmopathy and Graves' hyperthyroidism. Investigators amplified TCR beta CDR3 regions from RNA transcripts. The authors performed first-round RT-PCR with HTBI primers and then a second-round multiplex PCR. In TCRdb, the multiplex PCR reads were re-called with MiXCR into one record per CDR3 protein. The sample records 740,000 or so distinct CDR3 sequences, roughly two fifths being singletons. Germline V CDR1 and CDR2: SEHNR, FQNEAQ (reference sequence). This CDR3 is 15 amino acids long. The V gene lost 5 bases and the J gene lost 0 bases, with 13 bases spanning the gap.

V and J are TRBV7-9 and TRBJ2-5; TRBD1 or TRBD2 may be the D gene (5 bases each). The source material was peripheral blood. The receptor's source is an adult man with Graves' ophthalmopathy. CDR3 amino acids: CASSPHGTNQETQYF. The DNA of the CDR3 is TGTGCCAGCAGCCCCCACGGGACCAACCAAGAGACCCAGTACTTC.